This T cell receptor beta chain emerged from a study of blood T cell repertoires in COVID-19 (TCRdb year 2020). For the study in its entirety: Samples covering the acute and convalescent phases of COVID-19 were provided by collaborators in the United States, Italy and Spain. The samples were drawn from two sources: the first 160 participants of the ongoing ImmuneRACE study, and fewer than 1,500 subjects contributed by 6 global collaborators. A freely available public database, intended as a resource for researchers studying the immune response to SARS-CoV-2, is where the repertoires were released. The prospective study material was composed of cDNA or gDNA derived from T cells, B-cell-depleted T cells, or PBMCs. The sample metadata nearly always contained a de-identified subject ID, COVID-19 status, age in years and sex. Deeply sampled blood TCRbeta repertoires from subjects exposed to, actively infected with, or recovered from COVID-19 were included in the dataset. Where HLA class I and class II types were available, the types were taken from metadata supplied by the sample provider, not from assay-based typing. Paper-wide results and their limitations: The quantity of clinical and demographic metadata differed by source and by participant and was supplied without curation.

As concerns this clone: It has no known antigen specificity. No base-level quality is on record; no much larger clone is a single base apart.

From the germline V gene (reference sequence), CDR1 is SEHNR and CDR2 is FQNEAQ. The CDR3 holds 16 amino acids from the cysteine to the phenylalanine. CDR3 DNA is the only sequence kept; it has 48 bases, read in frame from the first base. V gives up 5 bases and J gives up 1 base, and the segment between their germline ends measures 15 bases. The immunoSEQ Assay, a bias-controlled multiplex PCR, was used to amplify TCRbeta CDR3 regions from genomic DNA. Per the authors' processing: Nucleated cell counts per sample were estimated from amplification of reference gene primers within the assay. Sequence reads were collapsed and filtered to measure the absolute abundance of every unique TCRbeta CDR3 rearrangement. Productive Simpson clonality was computed per sample as the square root of Simpson's diversity index over productive rearrangements. TCRdb mirrors the immuneACCESS table, restricted to in-frame sequences. Some clones are absent from its copies; in checked studies, under half trace to an unresolved V gene, and the reason for the others is unknown. V, J and clone size reflect that table, while D and trimming were determined from the DNA. Here the sample has 150,000 to 200,000 clones; roughly 87% occur a single time. About 8% of the sample belongs to the ten largest clones.

One collaborating source in Seattle enrolled patients during active infection and followed them longitudinally through the course of disease. Each collaborating institution followed its own protocols to collect whole blood in K2EDTA tubes. For TCRbeta analysis, collaborators shipped samples in one of three forms: frozen whole blood, isolated PBMCs, or DNA extracted from either of those sample types. The sequence was collected from a woman aged 55-69 years with COVID-19, enrolled during active disease. Sequences were obtained from peripheral blood. The rearrangement combines TRBV7-9 with TRBJ1-3, with an unclear D gene assignment. The CDR3 region reads CASSPKGAVSGNTIYF. The sequenced DNA: TGTGCCAGCAGCCCTAAAGGAGCGGTTTCTGGAAACACCATATATTTT.